This TCR beta chain was identified during a study of response to subunit inactivated influenza vaccine. Study outcomes and limitations: Authors suggested each seasonal influenza vaccination recruits few new T cells.

Each CDR3 protein is one row after TCRdb ran MiXCR on the RT-PCR reads. The sample includes 530,000 or so distinct CDR3 sequences, over 25% of them seen just once. The germline V gene has CDR1 GTSNPN and CDR2 SVGIG (reference sequence). The length of the CDR3 is 14 residues. Trimming removed 0 bases at V and 7 bases at J, with 15 bases between. Of note for this clonotype: Its antigen is undetermined.

Sample: CD4+ T cells sorted from PBMCs, taken less than 6 days after vaccination. This sequence was found in a man in his fifties who received an inactivated influenza vaccine. The chain couples TRBV30 to TRBJ2-5, with a tentative D call TRBD1 (6 bases). The CDR3 reads CAWSVYGRGGTQYF. Here the CDR3 DNA reads TGTGCCTGGAGTGTATATGGCAGAGGGGGGACCCAGTACTTC.